These T cell receptor beta chains were read from a single sample in a study of T cell repertoires and Cas9 in healthy adults. TCRdb's table, derived via immunoSEQ multiplex PCR, lists solely in-frame clones and lacks some. The profile shows 20,000 to 25,000 clones, roughly 90% of them singletons. Sample: CD4+ effector T cells (CD127+, CD25-, CD137-, CD154-) from PBMCs; culture status not recorded. The receptors derive from a human donor in good health. CDR3s include the opening cysteine and the closing phenylalanine or tryptophan. The order of the fields is D gene, clone size, V gene, J gene, CDR3 protein, CDR3 DNA. The D gene is left open where the match is weak. The size of a clone is reported for some rows only, either as once, few or many, or as a class for expanded clones.

D gene: .; clone size: .; V gene: TRBV7-2; J gene: TRBJ2-7; CDR3 protein: CASSFGGSHSEQYF; CDR3 DNA: TGTGCCAGCAGCTTCGGGGGATCCCACTCCGAGCAGTACTTC
D gene: .; clone size: .; V gene: TRBV7-7; J gene: TRBJ2-6; CDR3 protein: CASSETLKCHKGGPTLTF; CDR3 DNA: TGTGCCAGCAGCGAGACCCTTAAGTGCCACAAAGGCGGGCCAACGTTGACTTTC
D gene: .; clone size: .; V gene: TRBV6-1; J gene: TRBJ2-2; CDR3 protein: CASRELWNTGELFF; CDR3 DNA: TGTGCCAGCCGTGAGCTATGGAACACCGGGGAGCTGTTTTTT
D gene: TRBD2; clone size: .; V gene: TRBV9; J gene: TRBJ2-1; CDR3 protein: CASSALLAGGLNEQFF; CDR3 DNA: TGTGCCAGCAGCGCCCTACTAGCGGGGGGGCTAAATGAGCAGTTCTTC
D gene: .; clone size: .; V gene: TRBV9; J gene: TRBJ1-1; CDR3 protein: CASSVAGRTEAFF; CDR3 DNA: TGTGCCAGCAGCGTAGCAGGGAGGACTGAAGCTTTCTTT
D gene: TRBD1; clone size: .; V gene: TRBV5-6; J gene: TRBJ2-1; CDR3 protein: CASRSGTGGVSLDNEQFF; CDR3 DNA: TGTGCCAGCAGATCTGGGACAGGGGGCGTCAGTTTGGACAATGAGCAGTTCTTC
D gene: .; clone size: few; V gene: TRBV27; J gene: TRBJ2-7; CDR3 protein: CASSRGVSAYEQYF; CDR3 DNA: TGTGCCAGCAGCCGAGGGGTCTCGGCCTACGAGCAGTACTTC
D gene: TRBD1; clone size: .; V gene: TRBV6-6; J gene: TRBJ2-7; CDR3 protein: CASSAGTASYEQYF; CDR3 DNA: TGTGCCAGCAGTGCCGGGACAGCTTCCTACGAGCAGTACTTC
D gene: TRBD1; clone size: .; V gene: TRBV7-2; J gene: TRBJ2-2; CDR3 protein: CASSPGTVDTGELFF; CDR3 DNA: TGTGCCAGCAGTCCCGGGACAGTCGACACCGGGGAGCTGTTTTTT
D gene: TRBD1; clone size: .; V gene: TRBV19; J gene: TRBJ1-1; CDR3 protein: CASTALGTDYEAFF; CDR3 DNA: TGTGCCAGTACCGCGCTGGGGACAGATTATGAAGCTTTCTTT
D gene: .; clone size: .; V gene: TRBV14; J gene: TRBJ1-6; CDR3 protein: CASSQESPNSPLHF; CDR3 DNA: TGTGCCAGCAGCCAAGAGTCCCCTAATTCACCCCTCCACTTT
D gene: TRBD1; clone size: .; V gene: TRBV14; J gene: TRBJ2-5; CDR3 protein: CASSQGQGRRETQYF; CDR3 DNA: TGTGCCAGCAGCCAAGGACAGGGAAGGCGAGAGACCCAGTACTTC
D gene: .; clone size: once; V gene: TRBV5-1; J gene: TRBJ2-3; CDR3 protein: CASSLHDRYIDTQYF; CDR3 DNA: TGCGCCAGCAGCCTTCACGACAGGTACATCGATACGCAGTATTTT
D gene: .; clone size: .; V gene: TRBV11-1; J gene: TRBJ2-5; CDR3 protein: CASSYGSAQETQYF; CDR3 DNA: TGTGCCAGCAGCTACGGGAGCGCACAAGAGACCCAGTACTTC
D gene: .; clone size: once; V gene: TRBV27; J gene: TRBJ1-3; CDR3 protein: CASSGGVHSGNTIYF; CDR3 DNA: TGTGCCAGCAGCGGGGGAGTTCACTCTGGAAACACCATATATTTT
D gene: TRBD1; clone size: .; V gene: TRBV6-1; J gene: TRBJ1-6; CDR3 protein: CASSEDHRGYNSPLHF; CDR3 DNA: TGTGCCAGCAGTGAAGATCACAGGGGCTATAATTCACCCCTCCACTTT
D gene: .; clone size: .; V gene: TRBV18; J gene: TRBJ1-1; CDR3 protein: CASSPPGGENTEAFF; CDR3 DNA: TGTGCCAGCTCACCACCGGGGGGTGAAAACACTGAAGCTTTCTTT
D gene: .; clone size: few; V gene: TRBV19; J gene: TRBJ1-2; CDR3 protein: CASRGPLYGYTF; CDR3 DNA: TGTGCCAGTAGGGGCCCCCTTTATGGCTACACCTTC
D gene: .; clone size: .; V gene: TRBV5-1; J gene: TRBJ1-1; CDR3 protein: CASSLAGSTLSTEAFF; CDR3 DNA: TGCGCCAGCAGCTTGGCCGGAAGTACGCTGAGCACTGAAGCTTTCTTT
D gene: .; clone size: .; V gene: TRBV4-1; J gene: TRBJ2-7; CDR3 protein: CASSPRERSSYEQYF; CDR3 DNA: TGCGCCAGCAGCCCAAGGGAACGAAGCTCCTACGAGCAGTACTTC
D gene: .; clone size: .; V gene: TRBV5-1; J gene: TRBJ1-6; CDR3 protein: CASSLTGSRYNSPLHF; CDR3 DNA: TGCGCCAGCAGTTTGACAGGTAGCCGCTATAATTCACCCCTCCACTTT
D gene: .; clone size: .; V gene: TRBV19; J gene: TRBJ2-3; CDR3 protein: CASSSSGLSTDTQYF; CDR3 DNA: TGTGCCAGTAGTTCGAGCGGGCTTAGCACAGATACGCAGTATTTT
D gene: TRBD1; clone size: .; V gene: TRBV6-5; J gene: TRBJ1-2; CDR3 protein: CASTLGTGTSYGYTF; CDR3 DNA: TGTGCCAGCACCCTCGGGACAGGGACATCCTATGGCTACACCTTC
D gene: .; clone size: .; V gene: TRBV19; J gene: TRBJ1-2; CDR3 protein: CASSPKGGGYTF; CDR3 DNA: TGTGCCAGTAGCCCTAAAGGGGGTGGCTACACCTTC
D gene: .; clone size: .; V gene: TRBV19; J gene: TRBJ2-3; CDR3 protein: CASKGGGHPQADTQYF; CDR3 DNA: TGTGCCAGTAAGGGGGGGGGCCATCCTCAGGCAGATACGCAGTATTTT
D gene: TRBD1; clone size: .; V gene: TRBV29-1; J gene: TRBJ1-1; CDR3 protein: CSVRRDRNTEAFF; CDR3 DNA: TGCAGCGTTCGCCGGGACAGGAACACTGAAGCTTTCTTT
D gene: .; clone size: .; V gene: TRBV6-5; J gene: TRBJ2-2; CDR3 protein: CASSEIGGELFF; CDR3 DNA: TGTGCCAGCAGTGAAATAGGCGGGGAGCTGTTTTTT
D gene: TRBD1; clone size: .; V gene: TRBV5-4; J gene: TRBJ1-1; CDR3 protein: CASSLTGGFTEAFF; CDR3 DNA: TGTGCCAGCAGCCTGACAGGGGGCTTCACTGAAGCTTTCTTT
D gene: .; clone size: .; V gene: TRBV28; J gene: TRBJ2-1; CDR3 protein: CASSLGGLLVNEQFF; CDR3 DNA: TGTGCCAGCAGTTTAGGAGGGTTGCTGGTCAATGAGCAGTTCTTC
D gene: TRBD1; clone size: .; V gene: TRBV6-5; J gene: TRBJ1-5; CDR3 protein: CASRSGTGEAQPQHF; CDR3 DNA: TGTGCCAGCAGATCTGGGACAGGGGAGGCTCAGCCCCAGCATTTT
D gene: .; clone size: .; V gene: TRBV4-1; J gene: TRBJ1-1; CDR3 protein: CASSPRGQRNTEAFF; CDR3 DNA: TGCGCCAGCAGCCCGAGGGGACAACGGAACACTGAAGCTTTCTTT
D gene: TRBD1; clone size: .; V gene: TRBV29-1; J gene: TRBJ2-7; CDR3 protein: CSITGTASYEQYF; CDR3 DNA: TGCAGCATCACCGGGACAGCCTCCTACGAGCAGTACTTC
D gene: TRBD1; clone size: .; V gene: TRBV5-4; J gene: TRBJ2-2; CDR3 protein: CASGLTGTVTGELFF; CDR3 DNA: TGTGCCAGCGGCCTAACCGGGACAGTAACCGGGGAGCTGTTTTTT
D gene: .; clone size: .; V gene: TRBV6-1; J gene: TRBJ2-1; CDR3 protein: CASSEERQPYNEQFF; CDR3 DNA: TGTGCCAGCAGTGAAGAACGGCAGCCTTACAATGAGCAGTTCTTC
D gene: TRBD1; clone size: .; V gene: TRBV6-6; J gene: TRBJ2-4; CDR3 protein: CASTGTGANIQYF; CDR3 DNA: TGTGCCAGCACTGGGACAGGGGCAAACATTCAGTACTTC
D gene: .; clone size: once; V gene: TRBV20-1; J gene: TRBJ2-7; CDR3 protein: CSASGDRQYF; CDR3 DNA: TGCAGTGCTTCAGGAGACCGGCAGTACTTC